The present TCR beta chain was sequenced within a study of T cells in Graves' hyperthyroidism and ophthalmopathy. Across the whole study: Peripheral blood was acquired at first diagnosis, ahead of any therapy whatsoever. Findings of the study overall: Blood also showed most of the thyroid clonotypes that were expanded above 0.001.

The source material, RNA transcripts, was used to amplify TCR beta CDR3 regions. Initially, a first-round RT-PCR of the TCR CDR3 employed the HTBI primer set. TCRdb used MiXCR to reprocess the multiplex PCR reads, holding one entry per CDR3 protein. This sample has around 370,000 distinct CDR3 sequences; 15% to 20% occur once, and the top ten carry 40%. The study left out patients who had uncontrolled infection, other autoimmune disease, pregnancy or lactation. PBMCs were derived from 9.5 to 10 ml fresh peripheral blood. The table lists this clonotype with a few counts. What it binds is not known. The ends were cut back, 3 bases at V and 0 bases at J, with 9 bases in the middle. The CDR3 is 14 amino acids. Germline loops: CDR1 LNHNV, CDR2 YYDKDF (reference sequence).

The V call is TRBV15, the J call TRBJ2-7; D is undetermined. The receptor comes from a man younger than 35 with Graves' ophthalmopathy. Sequencing was carried out using blood. CDR3 bases: TGTGCCACCAGCAGCAGTTATTCCTCCTACGAGCAGTACTTC. Its protein is CATSSSYSSYEQYF.